These 18 T cell receptor beta chains were all obtained from the same sample, sequenced in a study of T cell responses to AZD1222 COVID-19 vaccine. The repertoire was sequenced with immunoSEQ multiplex PCR; TCRdb's copy has only in-frame clones and lacks some. The sample holds about 120,000 clones, 70% to 90% seen once. Sequencing used peripheral blood, obtained on day 0 of MenACWY control vaccination. The receptors stem from an adult in good health.

V usage is TRBV6-5 and J usage is TRBJ2-7; TRBD1 agrees at 10 bases. The CDR3 has 14 amino acids. The ends lost 7 bases at V and 7 bases at J; junction bases unmatched: 10. Per the germline V gene, CDR1 is MNHEY and CDR2 is SVGAGI. The CDR3 reads CASTLRQGAGEQYF. DNA of the CDR3: TGTGCCAGCACCTTAAGACAGGGGGCTGGGGAGCAGTACTTC.

This clone was picked up a small number of times. The chain carries TRBV28 and TRBJ1-6; 8 bases match TRBD1. The CDR3 consists of 20 residues. Germline V CDR1 and CDR2: MDHEN, SYDVKM. The trim removed 7 bases at V and 8 bases at J, leaving 25 bases unmatched. CDR3 DNA sequence: TGTGCCAGCAACCCACCTGGACAGGGTTTTTTTGGGCTCGGGGATTCACCCCTCCACTTT. This gives the protein CASNPPGQGFFGLGDSPLHF.

The chain has TRBV12-3 or TRBV12-4 and TRBJ1-2; TRBD1 might be the D (5 bases). Between the trimmed V and J ends, which lost 7 bases and 4 bases, there was a span of 10 bases. This CDR3 is built from 12 residues. In nucleotides, the CDR3 is TGTGCCAGCAACGGAGACAGCTATGGCTACACCTTC. It translates to CASNGDSYGYTF.

This chain joins TRBV9 and TRBJ1-3, with a possible D match to TRBD1 (6 bases). Germline V gives CDR1 SGDLS, CDR2 YYNGEE. V lost 4 bases and J lost 8, with 22 bases in between. CDR3 size: 16 residues. CDR3 coding DNA: TGTGCCAGCAGCTCCCGAAGACTCGGGGGCGGGGACACCATATATTTT. Its protein is CASSSRRLGGGDTIYF.

The sample holds one count of this clone. The chain has TRBV5-6 and TRBJ1-5; the D gene is possibly TRBD1 (5 bases). Trimming removed 4 bases from V and 0 bases from J, with 17 bases in between. Germline loops: CDR1 SGHDT, CDR2 YYEEEE. The CDR3 consists of 17 residues. The DNA of the CDR3 is TGTGCCAGCAGCCTGGCCGTGGGGACGGATAGCAATCAGCCCCAGCATTTT. Protein sequence: CASSLAVGTDSNQPQHF.

The chain links TRBV29-1 to TRBJ1-1, with D perhaps matching TRBD1 (5 bases). CDR1 is SQVTM and CDR2 is ANQGSEA in the germline V gene. V was pared by 2 bases and J by 1 base, with 5 bases between. The CDR3 covers 12 residues. The CDR3 sequence is CSVEQGNTEAFF. Here the CDR3 DNA reads TGCAGCGTTGAACAGGGGAACACTGAAGCTTTCTTT.

V gene TRBV7-9 combines with J gene TRBJ1-3; D is undetermined. Germline CDR1 reads SEHNR; CDR2 reads FQNEAQ (reference sequence). The CDR3 sequence is 14 residues long. The ends were cut back, 5 bases at V and 0 bases at J, with 8 bases in the middle. In nucleotides, the CDR3 is TGTGCCAGCAGCCCTCAAAGCTCTGGAAACACCATATATTTT. Amino acid sequence: CASSPQSSGNTIYF. Variable domain in full (rest from reference TRBV7-9 and TRBJ1-3): DTGVSQNPRHKITKRGQNVTFRCDPISEHNRLYWYRQTLGQGPEFLTYFQNEAQLEKSRLLSDRFSAERPKGSFSTLEIQRTEQGDSAMYLCASSPQSSGNTIYFGEGSWLTVV.

The CDR3 reads CASSQEGSQYF. The CDR3 nucleotides are TGTGCCAGCAGCCAAGAGGGATCCCAGTACTTC. The chain employs TRBV3-1 (or the pseudogene TRBV3-2) and TRBJ2-5; no clear D gene. CDR1 is LGHDT, CDR2 YNNKEL, per germline (reference sequence). The V end lost 0 bases, the J end lost 9 bases, and 5 bases lay between the germline ends. The CDR3 contains 11 residues.

The gene calls are TRBV6-5 and TRBJ1-1; 8 bases align to TRBD1. Per the germline V gene, CDR1 is MNHEY and CDR2 is SVGAGI. V trimming: 7 bases; J trimming: 3 bases; junction bases outside the gene matches: 7. The CDR3 loop spans 14 amino acids. The CDR3 loop is CASIRDRGYTEAFF. CDR3 nucleotides: TGTGCCAGCATTCGTGACAGGGGATACACTGAAGCTTTCTTT.

The genes are TRBV19 and TRBJ1-4, with D possibly matching TRBD1 (5 bases). Germline-derived CDR1 and CDR2 are LNHDA and SQIVND (reference sequence). The CDR3 covers 16 residues. Trimming removed 8 bases at V and 7 bases at J, with 23 bases between. The CDR3 here is CASCVQGLRLVEKLFF. In DNA, the CDR3 is TGTGCCAGTTGCGTGCAGGGCCTCCGGTTAGTTGAAAAACTGTTTTTT.

The chain recombines TRBV6-2 or TRBV6-3 with TRBJ2-1; 13 bases align to TRBD2. In germline, CDR1 is MNHEY, CDR2 SVGEGT. The CDR3 is 16 amino acids. V was pared by 2 bases and J by 9 bases, with 7 bases of the junction left unmatched. CDR3 sequence (DNA): TGTGCCAGCAGTTACGCAACTAGCGGGGGGGCCGCTGAGCAGTTCTTC. Translated: CASSYATSGGAAEQFF.

The gene calls are TRBV30 and TRBJ1-3; a possible D gene is TRBD1 (6 bases). The CDR3 has 16 amino acids. CDR1 and CDR2 from the germline V gene are GTSNPN and SVGIG (reference sequence). With 0 bases removed from V and 0 bases from J, the gap between germline ends came to 12 bases. CDR3 residues: CAWSVGTLRSGNTIYF. CDR3 DNA: TGTGCCTGGAGTGTGGGGACACTCCGCTCTGGAAACACCATATATTTT.

The rearrangement uses TRBV5-1 and TRBJ2-3, with D tentatively TRBD2 (6 bases). The CDR3 has 14 residues. Trimming pared 0 bases from V and 6 bases from J, leaving 11 bases between. From germline, CDR1 is SGHRS and CDR2 YFSETQ. The CDR3 reads CASSLEGAGDTQYF. In DNA form, the CDR3 reads TGCGCCAGCAGCTTGGAAGGGGCGGGGGATACGCAGTATTTT.

The rearrangement links TRBV13 to TRBJ1-6; no definite D call. The germline V gene has CDR1 PRHDT and CDR2 FYEKMQ (reference sequence). The V end was cut by 3 bases, the J end by 5 bases, with 14 bases between. This CDR3 spans 16 amino acids. CDR3 coding DNA: TGTGCCAGCAGCTTCAGACGCGGGGTCAATAATTCACCCCTCCACTTT. It specifies CASSFRRGVNNSPLHF.

The CDR3 region has the DNA TGTGCCAGCAGCTCCGTACCCGGGGAGACCCAGTACTTC. It codes for CASSSVPGETQYF. V is TRBV7-3 and J is TRBJ2-5, with no clear D. From germline, CDR1 is SGHTA and CDR2 FQGTGA. Trimming cost V 4 bases and J 5 bases, with 11 bases left between them. CDR3 length equals 13 residues. The full variable domain, its missing parts supplied by reference TRBV7-3 and TRBJ2-5, is GAGVSQTPSNKVTEKGKYVELRCDPISGHTALYWYRQSLGQGPEFLIYFQGTGAADDSGLPNDRFFAVRPEGSVSTLKIQRTERGDSAVYLCASSSVPGETQYFGPGTRLLVL.

The CDR3: CASSFSGTGKETQYF. DNA for the CDR3: TGCGCCAGCAGCTTCAGCGGGACAGGGAAAGAGACCCAGTACTTC. The V call is TRBV5-1, the J call TRBJ2-5, with 9 bases lining up with TRBD1. V was clipped by 2 bases and J by 3 bases; unmatched bases: 5. This CDR3 spans 15 amino acids. CDR1 SGHRS and CDR2 YFSETQ come from the germline V gene.

The chain is built from TRBV20-1 and TRBJ2-2; D may be TRBD1 or TRBD2 (5 bases each). Per germline, CDR1 DFQATT and CDR2 SNEGSKA (reference sequence). Trimming took 3 bases from V and 3 from J, leaving 8 bases between them. The CDR3 has 13 residues. The CDR3 spells CSASLGDTGELFF. As DNA, the CDR3 is TGCAGTGCTAGTTTGGGGGACACCGGGGAGCTGTTTTTT.

This chain joins TRBV6-2 or TRBV6-3 and TRBJ2-7; 10 bases are shared with TRBD1. With V trimmed by 5 bases and J by 5 bases, 12 bases remained unmatched. In germline, CDR1 is MNHEY, CDR2 SVGEGT. This CDR3 comprises 16 residues. Written as DNA, the CDR3 is TGTGCCAGCAGTCCCCCGGGGACAGGGGTGAATAACGAGCAGTACTTC. Translation gives CASSPPGTGVNNEQYF.